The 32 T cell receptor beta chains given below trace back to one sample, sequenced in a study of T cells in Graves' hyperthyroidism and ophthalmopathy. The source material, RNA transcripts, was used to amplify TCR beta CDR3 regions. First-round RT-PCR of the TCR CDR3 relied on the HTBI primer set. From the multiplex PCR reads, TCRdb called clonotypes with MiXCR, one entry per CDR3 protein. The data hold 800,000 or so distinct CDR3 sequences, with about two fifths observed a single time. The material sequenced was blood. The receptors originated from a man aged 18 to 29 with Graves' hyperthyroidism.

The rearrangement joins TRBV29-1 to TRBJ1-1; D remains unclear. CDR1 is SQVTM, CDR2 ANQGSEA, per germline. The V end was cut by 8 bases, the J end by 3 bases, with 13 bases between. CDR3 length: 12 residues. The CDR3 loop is CSSSRDYTEAFF. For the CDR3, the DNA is TGCAGCAGCTCTCGGGATTACACTGAAGCTTTCTTT.

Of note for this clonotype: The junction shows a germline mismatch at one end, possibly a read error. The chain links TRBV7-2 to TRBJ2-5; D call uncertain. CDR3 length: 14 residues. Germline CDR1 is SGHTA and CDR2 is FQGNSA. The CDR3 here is CASSQVGAQEIQYF. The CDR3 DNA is TGTGCCAGCAGCCAAGTGGGTGCACAAGAGATCCAGTACTTC.

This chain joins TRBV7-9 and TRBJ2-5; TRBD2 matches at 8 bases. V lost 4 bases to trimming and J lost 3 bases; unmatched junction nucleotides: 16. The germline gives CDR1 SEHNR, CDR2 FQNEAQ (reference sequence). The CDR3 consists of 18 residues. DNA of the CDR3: TGTGCCAGCAGCTCCGGACGGAGAGAACTAGCGGCAAAAGAGACCCAGTACTTC. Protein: CASSSGRRELAAKETQYF.

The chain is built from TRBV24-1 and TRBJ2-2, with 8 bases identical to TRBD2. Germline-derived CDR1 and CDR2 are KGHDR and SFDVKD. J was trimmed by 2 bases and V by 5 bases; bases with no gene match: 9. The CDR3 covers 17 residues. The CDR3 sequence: CATSASRLAGNTGELFF. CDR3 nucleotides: TGTGCCACCAGTGCTAGTAGGTTAGCGGGAAACACCGGGGAGCTGTTTTTT.

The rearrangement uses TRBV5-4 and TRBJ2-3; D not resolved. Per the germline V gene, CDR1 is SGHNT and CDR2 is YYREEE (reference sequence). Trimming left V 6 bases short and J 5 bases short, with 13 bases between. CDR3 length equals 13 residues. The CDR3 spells CASTYRSGDTQYF. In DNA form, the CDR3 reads TGTGCCAGCACGTACCGGTCCGGAGATACGCAGTATTTT.

The CDR3 region is CASSHRAEETQYF. The DNA of the CDR3 is TGTGCCAGCAGCCACAGGGCAGAAGAGACCCAGTACTTC. The chain uses TRBV7-9 and TRBJ2-5; maybe TRBD1 (6 bases). The V end was cut by 5 bases, the J end by 3 bases, with 10 bases between. The CDR3 is 13 residues long. Germline V gene lookup returns CDR1 SEHNR and CDR2 FQNEAQ (reference sequence). Full variable domain (remainder filled in from reference TRBV7-9 and TRBJ2-5): DTGVSQNPRHKITKRGQNVTFRCDPISEHNRLYWYRQTLGQGPEFLTYFQNEAQLEKSRLLSDRFSAERPKGSFSTLEIQRTEQGDSAMYLCASSHRAEETQYFGPGTRLLVL.

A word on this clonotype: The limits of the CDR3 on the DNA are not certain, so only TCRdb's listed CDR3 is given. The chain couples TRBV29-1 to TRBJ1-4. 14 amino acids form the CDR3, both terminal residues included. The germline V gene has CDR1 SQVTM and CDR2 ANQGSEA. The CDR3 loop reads CSVELTSGMKNCFF.

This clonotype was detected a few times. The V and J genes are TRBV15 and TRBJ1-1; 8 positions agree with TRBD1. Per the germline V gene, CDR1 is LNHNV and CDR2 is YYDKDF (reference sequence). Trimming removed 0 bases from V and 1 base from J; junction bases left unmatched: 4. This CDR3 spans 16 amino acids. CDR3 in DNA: TGTGCCACCAGCAGAGATTGGGGGACAGGGAACACTGAAGCTTTCTTT. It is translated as CATSRDWGTGNTEAFF.

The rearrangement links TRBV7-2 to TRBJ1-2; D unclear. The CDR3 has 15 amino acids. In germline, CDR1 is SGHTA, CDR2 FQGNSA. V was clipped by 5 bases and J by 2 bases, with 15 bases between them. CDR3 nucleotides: TGTGCCAGCAGCAGACACGGGGATCAAAACTATGGCTACACCTTC. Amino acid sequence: CASSRHGDQNYGYTF.

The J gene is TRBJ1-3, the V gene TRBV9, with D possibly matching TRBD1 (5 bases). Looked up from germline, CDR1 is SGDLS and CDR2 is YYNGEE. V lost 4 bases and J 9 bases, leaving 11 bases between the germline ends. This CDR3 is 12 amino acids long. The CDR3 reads CASSLTGTTIYF. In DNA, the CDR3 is TGTGCCAGCAGCCTCACCGGGACCACCATATATTTT.

The CDR3 reads CSVETGTGEGSPLHF. The CDR3, as DNA: TGCAGCGTTGAGACCGGGACAGGGGAGGGTTCACCCCTCCACTTT. J is TRBJ1-6 and V is TRBV29-1, with 10 nucleotides matching TRBD1. The V and J ends lost 3 bases and 9 bases, in that order; junction bases with no gene match: 8. The CDR3 is made up of 15 amino acids. The germline V gene has CDR1 SQVTM and CDR2 ANQGSEA. Based on the CDR3 plus reference TRBV29-1 and TRBJ1-6, the full variable domain is SAVISQKPSRDICQRGTSLTIQCQVDSQVTMMFWYRQQPGQSLTLIATANQGSEATYESGFVIDKFPISRPNLTFSTLTVSNMSPEDSSIYLCSVETGTGEGSPLHFGNGTRLTVT.

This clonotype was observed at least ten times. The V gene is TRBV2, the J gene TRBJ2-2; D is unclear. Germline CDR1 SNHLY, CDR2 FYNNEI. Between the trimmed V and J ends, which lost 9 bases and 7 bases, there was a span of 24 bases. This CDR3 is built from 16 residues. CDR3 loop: CASRGPRQDRSGELFF. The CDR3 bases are TGTGCCAGTCGCGGTCCGAGGCAGGATCGGAGCGGGGAGCTGTTTTTT. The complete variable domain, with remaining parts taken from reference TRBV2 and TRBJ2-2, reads EPEVTQTPSHQVTQMGQEVILRCVPISNHLYFYWYRQILGQKVEFLVSFYNNEISEKSEIFDDQFSVERPDGSNFTLKIRSTKLEDSAMYFCASRGPRQDRSGELFFGEGSRLTVL.

Here the CDR3 reads CSADRARYSNQPQHF. CDR3 DNA: TGCAGTGCTGATAGGGCCCGTTATAGCAATCAGCCCCAGCATTTT. The chain is built from TRBV20-1 and TRBJ1-5; no firm D call. This CDR3 is built from 15 residues. CDR1 and CDR2 from the germline V gene are DFQATT and SNEGSKA (reference sequence). The V and J ends lost 5 bases and 0 bases respectively, with 14 bases between them.

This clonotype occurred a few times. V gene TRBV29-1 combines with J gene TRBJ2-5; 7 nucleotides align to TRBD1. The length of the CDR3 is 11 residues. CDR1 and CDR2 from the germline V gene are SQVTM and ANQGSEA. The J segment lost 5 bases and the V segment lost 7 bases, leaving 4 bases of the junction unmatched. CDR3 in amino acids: CSGSTGETQYF. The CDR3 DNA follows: TGCAGCGGCTCGACAGGGGAGACCCAGTACTTC.

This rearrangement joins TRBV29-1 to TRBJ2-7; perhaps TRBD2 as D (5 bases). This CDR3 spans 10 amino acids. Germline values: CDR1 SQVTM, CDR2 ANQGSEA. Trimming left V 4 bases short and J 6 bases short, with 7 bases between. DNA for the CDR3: TGCAGCGTTGGTGAGGGCGAGCAGTACTTC. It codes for CSVGEGEQYF.

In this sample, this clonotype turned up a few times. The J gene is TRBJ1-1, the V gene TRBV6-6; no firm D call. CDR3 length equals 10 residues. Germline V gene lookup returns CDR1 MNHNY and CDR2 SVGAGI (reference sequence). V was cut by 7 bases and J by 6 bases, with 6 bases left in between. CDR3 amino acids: CASNSAEAFF. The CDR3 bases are TGTGCCAGCAATTCTGCTGAAGCTTTCTTT.

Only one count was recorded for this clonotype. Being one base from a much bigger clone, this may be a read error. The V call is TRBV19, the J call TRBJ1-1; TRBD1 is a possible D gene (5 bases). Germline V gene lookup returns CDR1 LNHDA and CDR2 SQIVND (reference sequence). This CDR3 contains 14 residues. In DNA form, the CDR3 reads TGTGCCAGTAGTGTAGAGGGGTTGGACACTGAAGCTTTCTTT. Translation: CASSVEGLDTEAFF.

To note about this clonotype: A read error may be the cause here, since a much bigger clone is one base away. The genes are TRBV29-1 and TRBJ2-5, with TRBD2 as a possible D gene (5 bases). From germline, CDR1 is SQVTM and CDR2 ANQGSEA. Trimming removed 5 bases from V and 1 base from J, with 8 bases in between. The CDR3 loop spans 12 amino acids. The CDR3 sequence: CSVSGIQETQYF. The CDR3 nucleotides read TGCAGCGTTTCGGGGATCCAAGAGACCCAGTACTTC.

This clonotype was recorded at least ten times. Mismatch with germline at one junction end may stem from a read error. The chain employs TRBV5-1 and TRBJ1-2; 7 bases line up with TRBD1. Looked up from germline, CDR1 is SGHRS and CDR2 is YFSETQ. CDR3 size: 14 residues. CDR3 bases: TGTGCCAGCAGCCAAGACAGGGTTAACTATGGCTACACCTTC. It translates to CASSQDRVNYGYTF. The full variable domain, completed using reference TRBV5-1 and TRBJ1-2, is KAGVTQTPRYLIKTRGQQVTLSCSPISGHRSVSWYQQTPGQGLQFLFEYFSETQRNKGNFPGRFSGRQFSNSRSEMNVSTLELGDSALYLCASSQDRVNYGYTFGSGTRLTVV.

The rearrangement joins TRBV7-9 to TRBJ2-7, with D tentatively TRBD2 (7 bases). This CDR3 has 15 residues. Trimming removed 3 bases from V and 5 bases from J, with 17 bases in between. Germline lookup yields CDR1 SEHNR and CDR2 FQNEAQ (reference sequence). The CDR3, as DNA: TGTGCCAGCAGCTTGAGGACTAGAGGGGGAGACGAGCAGTACTTC. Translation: CASSLRTRGGDEQYF.

CDR3 nucleotides: TGCAGTGCTAGCCTGGGACAGGGCCGTGCCTACGAGCAGTACTTC. Amino acid sequence: CSASLGQGRAYEQYF. V usage is TRBV20-1 and J usage is TRBJ2-7, with 9 positions matching TRBD1. V trimming: 3 bases; J trimming: 2 bases; junction bases outside the gene matches: 8. CDR1 is DFQATT, CDR2 SNEGSKA, per germline (reference sequence). The CDR3 is 15 residues long.

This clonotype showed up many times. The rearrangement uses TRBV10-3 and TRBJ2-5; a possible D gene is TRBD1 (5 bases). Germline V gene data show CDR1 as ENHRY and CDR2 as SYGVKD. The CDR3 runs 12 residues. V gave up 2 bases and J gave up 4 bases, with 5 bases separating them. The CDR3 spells CAISEQGETQYF. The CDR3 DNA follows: TGTGCCATCAGTGAGCAGGGAGAGACCCAGTACTTC.

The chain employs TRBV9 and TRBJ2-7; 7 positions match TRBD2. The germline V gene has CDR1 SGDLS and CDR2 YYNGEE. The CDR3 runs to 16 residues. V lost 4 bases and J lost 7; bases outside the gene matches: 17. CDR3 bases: TGTGCCAGCAGCCGTTATTCCAGGGAGGGCTACGTGGAGCAGTACTTC. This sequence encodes CASSRYSREGYVEQYF.

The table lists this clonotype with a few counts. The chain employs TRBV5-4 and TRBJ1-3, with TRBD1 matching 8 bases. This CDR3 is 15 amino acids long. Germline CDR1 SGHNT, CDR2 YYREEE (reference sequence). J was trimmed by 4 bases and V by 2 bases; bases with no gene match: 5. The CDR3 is CASSFGTGEGNTIYF. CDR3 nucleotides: TGTGCCAGCAGCTTCGGGACAGGCGAGGGAAACACCATATATTTT. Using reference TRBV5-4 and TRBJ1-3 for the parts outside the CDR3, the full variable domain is ETGVTQSPTHLIKTRGQQVTLRCSSQSGHNTVSWYQQALGQGPQFIFQYYREEENGRGNFPPRFSGLQFPNYSSELNVNALELDDSALYLCASSFGTGEGNTIYFGEGSWLTVV.

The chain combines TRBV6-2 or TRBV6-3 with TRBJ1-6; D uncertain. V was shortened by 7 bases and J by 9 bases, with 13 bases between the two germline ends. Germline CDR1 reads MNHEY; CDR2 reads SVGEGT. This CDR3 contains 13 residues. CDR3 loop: CASTQDRGSPLHF. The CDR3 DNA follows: TGTGCCAGCACTCAGGACCGGGGTTCACCCCTCCACTTT.

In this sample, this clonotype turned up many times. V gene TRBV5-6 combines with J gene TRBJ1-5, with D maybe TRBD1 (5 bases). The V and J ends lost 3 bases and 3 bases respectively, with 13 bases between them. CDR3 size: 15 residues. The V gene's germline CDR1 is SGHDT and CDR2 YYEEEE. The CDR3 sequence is CASSSGGNTNQPQHF. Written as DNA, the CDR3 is TGTGCCAGCAGCTCCGGGGGGAATACCAATCAGCCCCAGCATTTT. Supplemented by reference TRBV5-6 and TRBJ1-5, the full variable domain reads DAGVTQSPTHLIKTRGQQVTLRCSPKSGHDTVSWYQQALGQGPQFIFQYYEEEERQRGNFPDRFSGHQFPNYSSELNVNALLLGDSALYLCASSSGGNTNQPQHFGDGTRLSIL.

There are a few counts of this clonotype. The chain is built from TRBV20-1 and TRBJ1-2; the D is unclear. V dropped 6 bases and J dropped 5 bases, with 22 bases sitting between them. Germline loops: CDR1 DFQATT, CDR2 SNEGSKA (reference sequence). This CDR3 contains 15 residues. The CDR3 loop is CSANYIRVGGYGYTF. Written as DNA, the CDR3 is TGCAGTGCCAACTACATCCGGGTAGGAGGATATGGCTACACCTTC.

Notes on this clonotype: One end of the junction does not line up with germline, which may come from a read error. The CDR3 protein is CASSERQVGFYEQYF. The CDR3 nucleotides read TGTGCCAGCAGTGAACGGCAGGTCGGATTTTACGAGCAGTACTTC. This chain connects TRBV10-3 to TRBJ2-7, with D uncertain. CDR1 ENHRY and CDR2 SYGVKD come from the germline V gene. This CDR3 has 15 amino acids.

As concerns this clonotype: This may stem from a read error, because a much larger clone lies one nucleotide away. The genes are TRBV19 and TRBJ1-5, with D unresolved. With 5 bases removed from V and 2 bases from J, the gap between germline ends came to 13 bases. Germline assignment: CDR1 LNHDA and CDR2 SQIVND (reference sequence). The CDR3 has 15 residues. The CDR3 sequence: CASSGWTGGNQPQHF. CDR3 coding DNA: TGTGCCAGTAGTGGGTGGACGGGAGGCAATCAGCCCCAGCATTTT.

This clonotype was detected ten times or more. The CDR3 sequence: CASSQITEAFF. CDR3 in DNA: TGTGCCAGCAGCCAAATAACTGAAGCTTTCTTT. The chain employs TRBV14 and TRBJ1-1; D call uncertain. Trimming cost V 2 bases and J 5 bases, with 3 bases left between them. Germline values: CDR1 SGHDN, CDR2 FVKESK. The CDR3 sequence is 11 residues long. The whole variable domain, filled in from reference TRBV14 and TRBJ1-1, reads EAGVTQFPSHSVIEKGQTVTLRCDPISGHDNLYWYRRVMGKEIKFLLHFVKESKQDESGMPNNRFLAERTGGTYSTLKVQPAELEDSGVYFCASSQITEAFFGQGTRLTVV.

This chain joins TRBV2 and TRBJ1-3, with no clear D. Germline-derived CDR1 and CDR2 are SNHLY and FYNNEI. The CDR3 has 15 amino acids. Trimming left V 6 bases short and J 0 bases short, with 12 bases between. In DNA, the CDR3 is TGTGCCAGCAGCCAAGGACCCAGCTCTGGAAACACCATATATTTT. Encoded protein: CASSQGPSSGNTIYF.

CDR3 bases: TGCGCCAGCAGCTCCGGAAAGCCAGAGACCCAGTACTTC. Protein: CASSSGKPETQYF. The chain employs TRBV5-1 and TRBJ2-5; D uncertain. This CDR3 spans 13 amino acids. Trimming took off 3 bases at V and 4 bases at J, with 10 bases between the two ends. Germline V gene data show CDR1 as SGHRS and CDR2 as YFSETQ.